The 21 T cell receptor beta chains listed next were all sequenced from one sample in a study of Ad26.COV2.S vaccination and SARS-CoV-2 variants (dated by TCRdb to the early 2020s). According to the study, the label for this sample's treatment or condition signals: 15 to 20 received Ad26.COV2.S at low or high dose, single or two shots; about five received placebo; per-sample allocation not given. Repertoires of vaccine and placebo recipients were sequenced from samples collected on day 63 after the first injection. Library preparation was by the immunoSEQ multiplex PCR assay. What TCRdb holds here is the immuneACCESS table cut down to in-frame rearrangements. Part of the clones is not present; checked against another copy, under half of the missing clones reflect an unresolved V gene, and the others are unexplained. For this sample there are 450,000 to 550,000 clones; nearly 90% appear just once. The ten largest make up about 1.5% of the sample.

This sample comprised peripheral blood, obtained in a trial of Ad26.COV2.S vaccine versus placebo. These receptors all come from a person aged 18-60 years who received the Ad26.COV2.S COVID-19 vaccine or a placebo.

The chain combines TRBV5-4 with TRBJ2-1, with D maybe TRBD1 (6 bases). The CDR3 is 16 residues long. V was cut by 0 bases and J by 5 bases, with 15 bases left in between. Germline V gene data show CDR1 as SGHNT and CDR2 as YYREEE (reference sequence). The CDR3 loop is CASSLAGAGDDNEQFF. In DNA form, the CDR3 reads TGTGCCAGCAGCTTGGCCGGGGCAGGGGATGACAATGAGCAGTTCTTC.

In its sample, this clone was seen once. This rearrangement joins TRBV19 to TRBJ2-1, with 9 bases identical to TRBD2. This CDR3 has 19 residues. The germline V gene encodes CDR1 LNHDA and CDR2 SQIVND (reference sequence). Germline trimming cut 4 bases from V and 0 bases from J; bases unmatched to any gene: 13. CDR3 DNA: TGTGCCAGTAGTAACCGCCTAGCGGGACGCCTAAGCTCCTACAATGAGCAGTTCTTC. Translated, it gives CASSNRLAGRLSSYNEQFF.

CDR3 region: CASSRTGELETQYF. In DNA, the CDR3 is TGTGCCAGCAGTAGGACAGGGGAACTGGAGACCCAGTACTTC. V gene TRBV28 combines with J gene TRBJ2-5, with 9 bases matching TRBD1. Trimming removed 5 bases from V and 5 bases from J; junction bases left unmatched: 6. This CDR3 spans 14 amino acids. Germline values: CDR1 MDHEN, CDR2 SYDVKM.

The table lists this clone with a few counts. This chain connects TRBV18 to TRBJ1-5; D may be TRBD1 (5 bases). The germline CDR1 and CDR2 sequences are KGHSH and LQKENI. There are 14 residues in the CDR3. The V gene lost 1 base and the J gene lost 3 bases, with 7 bases spanning the gap. CDR3 sequence: CASSPLGDNQPQHF. The CDR3 DNA sequence: TGTGCCAGCTCACCACTGGGGGACAATCAGCCCCAGCATTTT.

The chain combines TRBV7-6 with TRBJ2-3; D may be TRBD2 (7 bases). This CDR3 is built from 14 residues. Germline V gene lookup returns CDR1 SGHVS and CDR2 FNYEAQ. Trimming shortened V by 10 bases and J by 3 bases, and 17 bases separated the two germline ends. Here the CDR3 DNA reads TGTGCCACCAAAGGACTAGGGGGGACAGATACGCAGTATTTT. It is translated as CATKGLGGTDTQYF.

The rearrangement links TRBV5-1 to TRBJ2-7, with D perhaps matching TRBD1 or TRBD2 (5 bases each). Trimming took off 4 bases at V and 1 base at J, with 15 bases between the two ends. Germline loops: CDR1 SGHRS, CDR2 YFSETQ. The CDR3 extends over 15 amino acids. CDR3 amino acids: CASSPSRGESYEQYF. The DNA of the CDR3 is TGCGCCAGCAGCCCGTCGAGGGGAGAGTCCTACGAGCAGTACTTC.

V gene TRBV18 combines with J gene TRBJ1-2; maybe TRBD1 (5 bases). The CDR3 consists of 15 residues. CDR1 is KGHSH, CDR2 LQKENI, per germline. V lost 6 bases, J lost 0 bases, and 14 bases lay in between. The CDR3 protein is CASSPRTPTNYGYTF. DNA of the CDR3: TGTGCCAGCTCTCCCAGGACACCTACTAACTATGGCTACACCTTC.

The chain carries TRBV15 and TRBJ1-2; 11 bases line up with TRBD1. CDR3 length equals 15 residues. Losses at the gene ends were 4 bases for V and 5 bases for J; bases not matched to a gene: 6. Germline CDR1 is LNHNV and CDR2 is YYDKDF (reference sequence). CDR3 coding DNA: TGTGCCACCAGCAACCCGGGACAGGGGGTATATGGCTACACCTTC. It translates to CATSNPGQGVYGYTF. Variable domain in full (rest from reference TRBV15 and TRBJ1-2): DAMVIQNPRYQVTQFGKPVTLSCSQTLNHNVMYWYQQKSSQAPKLLFHYYDKDFNNEADTPDNFQSRRPNTSFCFLDIRSPGLGDTAMYLCATSNPGQGVYGYTFGSGTRLTVV.

This clone was recorded only once. The chain has TRBV6-5 and TRBJ2-7; possibly TRBD1 or TRBD2 for D (5 bases each). Per germline, CDR1 MNHEY and CDR2 SVGAGI. This CDR3 has 15 amino acids. The V gene lost 3 bases and the J gene lost 5 bases, with 17 bases spanning the gap. The CDR3 region has the DNA TGTGCCAGCAGTTATCATGGGGGAGCAGTTCACGAGCAGTACTTC. This translates into CASSYHGGAVHEQYF.

The chain carries TRBV2 and TRBJ2-1; 7 bases are shared with TRBD1. CDR1 and CDR2 (germline): SNHLY, FYNNEI. J was trimmed by 2 bases and V by 4 bases; bases with no gene match: 8. The CDR3 has 16 residues. The CDR3 bases are TGTGCCAGCAGTGCCAACAACAGGGGCCCCTACAATGAGCAGTTCTTC. Translation: CASSANNRGPYNEQFF.

V and J are TRBV30 and TRBJ2-3; 7 positions match TRBD2. J gave up 0 bases and V 1 base, and 7 bases lay outside the gene matches. The germline CDR1 and CDR2 sequences are GTSNPN and SVGIG (reference sequence). This CDR3 has 16 residues. The CDR3 bases are TGTGCCTGGAGTGCCGGGACTACGTCTAGCACAGATACGCAGTATTTT. It specifies CAWSAGTTSSTDTQYF.

This rearrangement joins TRBV19 to TRBJ2-7; D unresolved. In germline, CDR1 is LNHDA, CDR2 SQIVND (reference sequence). Trimming removed 3 bases at V and 2 bases at J, with 14 bases between. The CDR3 runs 15 residues. The CDR3 sequence is CASSIARKLPYEQYF. CDR3 nucleotides: TGTGCCAGTAGTATCGCAAGGAAATTACCCTACGAGCAGTACTTC.

The rearrangement joins TRBV6-1 to TRBJ2-7, with TRBD2 as a possible D gene (5 bases). V was trimmed by 2 bases and J by 3 bases, leaving 14 bases between them. CDR3 length: 15 residues. Germline CDR1 and CDR2: MNHNS and SASEGT. The CDR3 spells CASSEWTSGFYEQYF. In DNA, the CDR3 is TGTGCCAGCAGTGAATGGACCAGCGGATTCTACGAGCAGTACTTC.

V is TRBV10-3 and J is TRBJ2-7, with TRBD1 matching 8 bases. Germline assignment: CDR1 ENHRY and CDR2 SYGVKD. With V trimmed by 4 bases and J by 0 bases, 8 bases remained unmatched. CDR3 length: 16 residues. The CDR3 is CAISARQGTGSYEQYF. DNA for the CDR3: TGTGCCATCAGTGCAAGACAGGGGACGGGCTCCTACGAGCAGTACTTC.

The genes are TRBV11-2 and TRBJ2-2, with TRBD2 identical over 9 bases. V shed 4 bases and J 5 bases; nucleotides not matched to a gene: 8. This CDR3 is 16 amino acids long. Germline lookup yields CDR1 SGHAT and CDR2 FQNNGV. DNA for the CDR3: TGTGCCAGCAGCTCCCACGGGACTAGCCCGACCGGGGAGCTGTTTTTT. It is translated as CASSSHGTSPTGELFF.

The V and J genes are TRBV9 and TRBJ2-6; D remains ambiguous. This CDR3 has 14 residues. The V end was cut by 3 bases, the J end by 0 bases, with 4 bases between. Germline V gene data show CDR1 as SGDLS and CDR2 as YYNGEE. In DNA, the CDR3 is TGTGCCAGCAGCGCATACTCTGGGGCCAACGTCCTGACTTTC. As protein: CASSAYSGANVLTF.

This chain connects TRBV28 to TRBJ2-1; perhaps TRBD2 as D (5 bases). V was trimmed by 5 bases and J by 4 bases, leaving 15 bases between them. The germline V gene encodes CDR1 MDHEN and CDR2 SYDVKM. This CDR3 contains 15 residues. The CDR3 here is CASSRAAGPYNEQFF. In DNA form, the CDR3 reads TGTGCCAGCAGTCGAGCGGCAGGACCGTACAATGAGCAGTTCTTC.

J is TRBJ1-1 and V is TRBV10-1, with 8 bases identical to TRBD1. V gave up 7 bases and J gave up 4 bases; unmatched junction bases: 8. Germline values: CDR1 WNHNN, CDR2 SYGVQD (reference sequence). The CDR3 is made up of 14 amino acids. DNA of the CDR3: TGCGCCAGCACCTTGACAGGGGTGGCCACTGAAGCTTTCTTT. Translated: CASTLTGVATEAFF.

The chain combines TRBV6-6 with TRBJ1-1; D may be TRBD1 (5 bases). This CDR3 is built from 15 residues. V was clipped by 2 bases and J by 4 bases, with 14 bases between them. Germline CDR1 reads MNHNY; CDR2 reads SVGAGI (reference sequence). The CDR3 region has the DNA TGTGCCAGCAGTTACAGGGGTGAGGGGAGCACTGAAGCTTTCTTT. This gives the protein CASSYRGEGSTEAFF.

The chain combines TRBV15 with TRBJ2-2; 8 bases agree with TRBD1. The length of the CDR3 is 15 residues. CDR1 LNHNV and CDR2 YYDKDF come from the germline V gene (reference sequence). J lost 7 bases, V lost 4 bases, and 8 bases had no gene match. CDR3 bases: TGTGCCACCAGCATGGACAGGGCGATCGGCGGGGAGCTGTTTTTT. Translation gives CATSMDRAIGGELFF.

J is TRBJ1-2 and V is TRBV27; 8 bases align to TRBD1. The length of the CDR3 is 15 residues. The germline V gene has CDR1 MNHEY and CDR2 SMNVEV (reference sequence). V shed 5 bases and J 6 bases; nucleotides not matched to a gene: 11. CDR3 coding DNA: TGTGCCAGCAGTACCACAGGGGGGTTATTGAATGGCTACACCTTC. Translating it yields CASSTTGGLLNGYTF.